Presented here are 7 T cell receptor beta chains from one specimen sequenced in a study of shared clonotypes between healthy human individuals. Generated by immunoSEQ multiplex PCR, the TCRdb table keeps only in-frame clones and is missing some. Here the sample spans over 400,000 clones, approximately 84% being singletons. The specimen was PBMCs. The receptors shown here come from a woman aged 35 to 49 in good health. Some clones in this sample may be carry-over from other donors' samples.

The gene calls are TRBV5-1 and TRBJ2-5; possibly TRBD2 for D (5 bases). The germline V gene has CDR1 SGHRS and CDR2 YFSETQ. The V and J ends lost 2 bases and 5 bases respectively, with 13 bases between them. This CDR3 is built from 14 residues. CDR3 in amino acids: CASSLREPRETQYF. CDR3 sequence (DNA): TGCGCCAGCAGCTTACGGGAACCAAGGGAGACCCAGTACTTC.

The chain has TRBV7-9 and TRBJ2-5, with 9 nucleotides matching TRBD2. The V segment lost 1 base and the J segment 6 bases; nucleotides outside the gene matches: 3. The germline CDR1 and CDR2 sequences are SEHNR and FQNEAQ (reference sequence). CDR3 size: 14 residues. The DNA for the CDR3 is TGTGCCAGCAGCTTAGGTCTAGCGGGGAAGACCCAGTACTTC. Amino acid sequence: CASSLGLAGKTQYF.

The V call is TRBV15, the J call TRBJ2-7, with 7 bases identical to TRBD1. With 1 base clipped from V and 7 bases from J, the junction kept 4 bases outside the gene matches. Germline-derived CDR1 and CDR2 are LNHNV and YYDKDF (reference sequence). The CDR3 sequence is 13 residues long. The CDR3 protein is CATSRGQGLEQYF. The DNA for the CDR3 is TGTGCCACCAGCAGAGGACAGGGATTAGAGCAGTACTTC.

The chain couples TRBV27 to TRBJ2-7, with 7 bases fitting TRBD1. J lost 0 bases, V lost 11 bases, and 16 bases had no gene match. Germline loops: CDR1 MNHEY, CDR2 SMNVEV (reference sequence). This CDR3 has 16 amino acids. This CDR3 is CASKGRRPGGSYEQYF. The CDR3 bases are TGTGCCTCTAAAGGTCGTAGGCCAGGGGGCTCCTACGAGCAGTACTTC.

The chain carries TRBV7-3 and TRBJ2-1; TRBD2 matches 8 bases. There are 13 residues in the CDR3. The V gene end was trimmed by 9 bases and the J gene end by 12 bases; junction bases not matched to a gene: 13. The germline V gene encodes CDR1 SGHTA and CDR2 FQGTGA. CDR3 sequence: CASGTRGDMMQFF. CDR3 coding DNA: TGTGCCAGTGGGACTAGAGGAGACATGATGCAGTTCTTC.

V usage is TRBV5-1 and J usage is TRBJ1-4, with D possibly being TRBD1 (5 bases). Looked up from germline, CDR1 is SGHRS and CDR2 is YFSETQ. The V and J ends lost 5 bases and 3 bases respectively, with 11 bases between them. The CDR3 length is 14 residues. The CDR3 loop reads CASRRGTSNEKLFF. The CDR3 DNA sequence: TGCGCCAGCAGGCGAGGGACTTCTAATGAAAAACTGTTTTTT.

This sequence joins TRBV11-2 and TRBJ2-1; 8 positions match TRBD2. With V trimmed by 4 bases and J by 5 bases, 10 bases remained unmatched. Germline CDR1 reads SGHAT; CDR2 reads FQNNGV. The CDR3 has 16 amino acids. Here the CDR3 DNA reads TGTGCCAGCAGCTCTCTAGCGGGTCCAATAAACAATGAGCAGTTCTTC. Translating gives CASSSLAGPINNEQFF.